This T cell receptor (beta chain) was identified in a study of blood T cell repertoires in COVID-19. Turning to the study itself: Acute and convalescent COVID-19 samples came from the United States, Italy and Spain. Sources were T cells, B-cell-depleted T cells, or PBMCs; the material itself was cDNA or gDNA.

The CDR3 covers 15 residues. Germline V gene lookup returns CDR1 SGHTA and CDR2 FQGNSA. Trimming took 7 bases from V and 4 from J, leaving 14 bases between them. The authors' processing: Counts of nucleated cells, estimated from reference gene primer amplification, were obtained. The assay was immunoSEQ multiplex PCR, and TCRdb's table has in-frame clones only and misses some. The V and J calls and the clone size are those of that table, but D and trimming were determined from the DNA. In the table there are some 130,000 clones, more than 85% of which are singletons. The sequence derives from a man aged 45-65 years with active or convalescent COVID-19. The sequenced sample consisted of peripheral blood. The chain combines TRBV7-2 with TRBJ1-6; D may be TRBD1 (6 bases). This CDR3 is CASTPPTGYNSPLHF. CDR3 nucleotide sequence: TGTGCCAGCACCCCGCCCACAGGGTATAATTCACCCCTCCACTTT.